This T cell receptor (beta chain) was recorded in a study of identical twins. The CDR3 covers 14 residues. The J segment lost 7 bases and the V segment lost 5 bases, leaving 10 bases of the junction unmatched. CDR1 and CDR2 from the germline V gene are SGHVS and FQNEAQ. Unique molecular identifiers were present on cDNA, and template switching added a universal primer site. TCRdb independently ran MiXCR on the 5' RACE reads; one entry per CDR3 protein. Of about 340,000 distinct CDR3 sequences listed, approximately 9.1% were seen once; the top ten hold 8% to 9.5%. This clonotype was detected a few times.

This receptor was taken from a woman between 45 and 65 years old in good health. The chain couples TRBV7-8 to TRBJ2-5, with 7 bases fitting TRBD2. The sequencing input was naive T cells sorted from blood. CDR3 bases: TGTGCCAGCAGCCCCGGGAGGCAAGATTGGACCCAGTACTTC. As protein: CASSPGRQDWTQYF.